Given below is one TCR beta chain in context. The sample has other DNA sequences that encode this CDR3 too. These data are taken from a study of CD8+ T cells in alopecia areata. Specified treatment: oral pan-JAK inhibitor, 5-10 mg twice daily. Investigators isolated RNA and reverse transcribed it into cDNA to act as the sequencing template. TCRdb's table, derived via immunoSEQ multiplex PCR, lists solely in-frame clones and lacks some. The profile shows some 190,000 clones, roughly half of them singletons. Trimming left V 2 bases short and J 2 bases short, with 6 bases between. The CDR3 sequence is 13 residues long. Looked up from germline, CDR1 is MNHEY and CDR2 is SMNVEV (reference sequence).

This TCR derives from a human donor with alopecia areata. The chain employs TRBV27 and TRBJ1-2, with a weak D call TRBD1 (5 bases). The material was CD8+ T cells sorted from blood, obtained around week 52, from a patient treated with tofacitinib. This CDR3 is CASSLGANYGYTF. DNA of the CDR3: TGTGCCAGCAGTTTAGGGGCAAACTATGGCTACACCTTC.